This passage covers 6 T cell receptor beta chains from one sample sequenced in a study of T-cell memory formation after mild COVID-19. One entry per CDR3 protein, called by TCRdb with MiXCR from the 5' RACE reads. This table has 400,000 to 450,000 distinct CDR3 sequences, roughly 17% appearing once. The sample consisted of PBMCs or a T cell subset sorted from them (not recorded which). These receptor sequences come from a man aged 18 to 29 who had mild COVID-19 (a few samples of this study predate the infection). Cell type and time point are not known.

This clonotype was recorded a few times. This sequence joins TRBV2 and TRBJ1-1; perhaps TRBD1 as D (5 bases). V lost 8 bases to trimming and J lost 4 bases, with 11 bases between them. CDR1 is SNHLY, CDR2 FYNNEI, per germline. The CDR3 covers 12 residues. The CDR3 here is CASSSRVTEAFF. In nucleotides, the CDR3 is TGTGCCAGCTCATCCAGGGTCACTGAAGCTTTCTTT.

The genes are TRBV5-1 and TRBJ1-5, with TRBD1 as a possible D gene (6 bases). Germline CDR1 SGHRS, CDR2 YFSETQ. V lost 0 bases, J lost 4 bases, and 11 bases lay in between. The CDR3 has 15 amino acids. CDR3 in amino acids: CASSLGGTINQPQHF. The CDR3 bases are TGCGCCAGCAGCTTGGGAGGGACAATTAATCAGCCCCAGCATTTT.

This clonotype was observed a handful of times. The CDR3 DNA reads TGTGCCAGCAGCCAAGCGGCTAGCTTCAATGAGCAGTTCTTC. This codes for CASSQAASFNEQFF. This chain joins TRBV3-1 and TRBJ2-1, with D possibly matching TRBD2 (5 bases). Per germline, CDR1 LGHDT and CDR2 YNNKEL (reference sequence). The V gene lost 1 base and the J gene lost 6 bases, with 10 bases spanning the gap. CDR3 length equals 14 residues.

The sample holds a few counts of this clonotype. V gene TRBV9 combines with J gene TRBJ2-2, with no clear D. CDR1 SGDLS and CDR2 YYNGEE come from the germline V gene. V gave up 0 bases and J gave up 7 bases, with 10 bases separating them. The CDR3 totals 14 residues. The DNA of the CDR3 is TGTGCCAGCAGCGTAGCTAGGGCCAGCGGGGAGCTGTTTTTT. Residues: CASSVARASGELFF.

The CDR3 region is CSAERGTEAFF. CDR3 DNA sequence: TGCAGTGCCGAGCGGGGCACTGAAGCTTTCTTT. The gene calls are TRBV20-1 and TRBJ1-1; D is uncertain. Trimming shortened V by 6 bases and J by 4 bases, and 9 bases separated the two germline ends. CDR1 and CDR2 (germline): DFQATT, SNEGSKA (reference sequence). The CDR3 runs to 11 residues.

The chain combines TRBV4-2 with TRBJ1-1; 7 nucleotides line up with TRBD1. Germline assignment: CDR1 LGHNA and CDR2 YNFKEQ. V dropped 1 base and J dropped 6; count of bases not matched to a gene: 5. The CDR3 consists of 14 residues. The CDR3 DNA reads as TGTGCCAGCAGCCAAGGACAGGGAAACGCTGAAGCTTTCTTT. This sequence encodes CASSQGQGNAEAFF.